The following is a TCR beta chain sequence with its context. Its antigen remains undetermined. No much larger clone exists at a distance of one base, and base qualities are not known. The record originates from a study of cytomegalovirus exposure and HLA in healthy donors listed by TCRdb under 2017. Concerning the study at large: An earlier analysis of roughly 610 of the donors reported 250 to 300 Gb of sequence data and about 120 million unique TCR beta sequences obtained from around 190 million T cells. An early release covering just under 650 HLA-typed donors comprised roughly 300 gigabases of sequencing data and approximately 80 million unique TCR sequences. Among the roughly 400 genotyped donors, around 81% belonged to the genetic ancestry cluster associated with self-reported Caucasian donors. The study aimed to test whether cataloging public T cell receptors could reveal signatures of past pathogen exposure. The study profiled the T cell repertoires of about 640 subjects by immunosequencing and related them to cytomegalovirus serostatus. A separate validation cohort of 90 to 150 different subjects was used in addition to the 666-subject first cohort. High-throughput TCR immunosequencing, statistical association of individual TCRs with disease status, and machine learning were combined to predict cytomegalovirus infection status. A later analysis re-examined previously published TCR beta repertoires from just over 650 donors and added high-resolution HLA genotyping to investigate patterns of TCR occurrence. In the later analysis, no new phenotypic data were used to find candidate immune exposures; instead, reliance was placed on TCR beta sequences and their occurrence across donors. An earlier analysis of approximately 500 of the donors applied high-throughput TCR beta sequencing to assess whether each TCR beta V gene segment acted as functional or pseudogenic. Donor age, sex, ethnicity and CMV serostatus were compiled alongside the repertoire data. Genome-wide SNP genotypes for about 65% of the 666 donors were used in a later genetic analysis, which treated that subset as a discovery cohort. All discovery cohort repertoires had been generated on a single sequencing platform. HLA typing included class I and class II loci at four-digit resolution. The number of typed donors differed by locus: roughly 620-640 for A, B, C, DRB1 and DQB1; about 520 for DQA1; approximately 600 for DPA1; and about 470 for DPB1. Five DR-DQ haplotypes were handled as single units for association and clustering because linkage in the cohort was strong. On average, roughly 250,000 unique TCR beta nucleotide sequences were sequenced per donor among some 420 genotyped donors of the cohort, with about 17% of those sequences being non-productive. The research as a whole found: In a later analysis, the rate of TCR association differed among HLA loci, with DRB1 alleles having the most associated TCRs and HLA-C alleles having the fewest. Most CMV-associated TCR beta chains appeared to be HLA-restricted in a later analysis, and the HLA associations seemed to be driven largely by CMV exposure. A further reported finding was that TCR beta sequences accurately predicted the HLA-A and HLA-B alleles for most subjects in the first cohort. Compared with the roughly 670-donor mean, donors in an Asian-associated ancestry cluster had fewer N-insertions in productive TCRs, according to a later genetic analysis. Roughly uniform sequencing depth across donors was assumed in presence/absence analyses, although this assumption may not hold. A later analysis reported that several top co-occurrence clusters appeared linked to parvovirus B19, influenza, CMV and Epstein-Barr virus. For the cohort, immune exposure information was limited to CMV serostatus. In the study, about 150 TCR beta chains were listed as associated with cytomegalovirus. Because HLA typing was unavailable for some donors at each locus, only the typed subset was used in association tests. Compared with equally common non-associated chains, HLA-associated TCR beta chains in a later analysis were more clonally expanded and had lower generation probabilities. The classifier was reported to diagnose cytomegalovirus status with high specificity and sensitivity in both the original cohort and the validation cohort. Because counts were too low, approximately 18 rarely observed V segments, including chromosome 9 orphons, were excluded from the earlier analysis of 587 of the donors. Specific HLA alleles were associated with 15,000 to 20,000 TCR beta sequences at a false discovery rate of 0.05 in a later analysis. Most TCR sequences were seen in very few donors, while some public TCRs were found in many individuals. The cohort was sequenced for TCR beta chains only, and without alpha or paired-chain data the features that could be detected were limited. In vitro tests confirmed that a few of the cytomegalovirus-associated TCR beta chains recognize cytomegalovirus antigens. Strong co-occurrence of HLA alleles, especially DR and DQ, made assigning TCR associations to individual alleles difficult. Broadly in line with IMGT annotations, most TCR beta V segments showed up in productive rearrangements about 87% or about 30% of the time in an earlier analysis of roughly 590 of the donors. The sequencing pipeline was judged likely to have produced a cluster of highly shared sequence variants as a technical artifact. Correlated functional status among segregating V segments might be attributable to linkage disequilibrium, but an unknown experimental factor could not be ruled out. According to the authors, the approach could potentially be generalized to other disease states and immunological phenotypes. Some IMGT-functional V segments, including TRBV6-2 and TRBV6-3, could not be told apart with the 87-base-pair reads, so those segments were excluded. A later genetic analysis associated a missense DCLRE1C variant with V-gene and J-gene trimming of TCR beta chains, and an independent cohort replicated the association.

The cohort comprised some 700 healthy bone marrow donors. Cohort members were all nominally healthy when sampled, although unrecorded immune exposures were likely present. The donor tested CMV seronegative and was one of the 352 seronegative cohort members. A peripheral blood sample was provided by each donor, and peripheral blood mononuclear cells were used for TCR beta sequencing. Genomic DNA extraction from the blood cell samples was performed with the Qiagen DNeasy Blood Extraction Kit. V is cut by 5 bases and J by 2 bases, and the space between the germline ends is 7 bases. The CDR3 has 12 amino acids, counting the end cysteine and phenylalanine. Of the read, only the CDR3 DNA is kept; its 36 bases are in frame from base 1. CDR1 and CDR2 are drawn from the germline V gene: MNHEY, SVGAGI. The library came from the immunoSEQ multiplex PCR assay. For the multiplex PCR, a mixture combining 60 forward primers for TCR Vbeta segments and 13 reverse primers for TCR Jbeta segments was used. A multiplex PCR assay on genomic DNA amplified the CDR3 region of rearranged TCR beta genes. Amplified TCR beta libraries were sequenced as 87-base-pair reads on the Illumina HiSeq System. From the authors' description of their analysis: A later analysis tallied roughly 80 million unique TCR beta chains across the 700 or so repertoires, and approximately 12 million of those chains were shared by two or more donors. Raw reads were error-corrected and collapsed into unique sequences by a nearest-neighbor algorithm in which closely related sequences were merged to remove PCR and sequencing errors. CDR3 sequences were aligned to IMGT reference sequences to assign V, D and J gene segments. For a sequence to be retained, a match of at least six nucleotides to both a V gene segment and a J gene segment was required. A rearrangement counted as productive if the CDR3 had no stop codons and remained in frame with V and J, and every other rearrangement counted as non-productive. CDR3 was defined according to IMGT convention as the region running from the second conserved V-encoded cysteine to the conserved J-encoded phenylalanine. Sequences without an unambiguous match to a single V gene segment were excluded from the earlier analysis of approximately 560 of the donors. An earlier analysis of several hundred of the donors called V segments functional above 56.7% productive rearrangements and segregating when the between-donor standard deviation exceeded 5%. To diagnose cytomegalovirus status from the catalog of TCR beta chain sequences, a statistical classification framework was built. In a later analysis, V and J genes were assigned by comparing TCR nucleotide sequences against IMGT/GENE-DB human TR gene sequences. A later analysis assigned CDR3 sequences and most-parsimonious VDJ recombination scenarios with the TCRdist pipeline. In a later analysis, each TCR beta chain was defined by its CDR3 amino acid sequence together with its V-gene family, and reads lacking a unique V-gene family were excluded. As a way to deal with suspected cross-contamination and a sequencing artifact, a later analysis dropped under 600 nucleotide sequences that were highly shared and had low generation probability. For each public chain, a later analysis derived a clonal expansion index from normalized ranks of inferred template counts within each repertoire. A later analysis computed generation probabilities with a VDJ recombination model fitted to out-of-frame rearrangements, and checked the results against IGoR. In a later analysis, TCR-TCR, TCR-HLA and TCR-CMV co-occurrence was scored with hypergeometric tests, and a repertoire-size bias correction was applied to TCR pairs. A later analysis estimated false discovery rates by permuting HLA or CMV assignments 20 times. In a later analysis, co-occurring TCRs were grouped using DBSCAN, with TCRdist sequence similarity added in when clustering inside HLA-allele-positive subsets. For co-occurrence clustering, repertoires with fewer than 30,000 or more than 120,000 public chains were excluded, along with 4 to 6 repertoires with anomalous nucleotide sharing. As stored in TCRdb, this immuneACCESS dataset retains in-frame rearrangements with V and J assigned. A fraction of the clones does not appear; measured against another copy, unresolved V genes explain less than half of the discrepancy, and the remainder lacks a known reason. V, J and clone size were drawn from that table, and D and trimming were deduced from the DNA. For this sample there are 200,000 or so clones; 65% to 85% appear just once. The ten largest clones represent roughly 0.71% of the sample.

The sequence derives from a boy aged 2-9 years in good health and CMV-seronegative. Material: PBMCs. The sequence links TRBV6-5 to TRBJ2-7; confidence is insufficient to name the D gene. The CDR3 has the sequence CASSPGPYEQYF. Read as DNA, the sequence is TGTGCCAGCAGTCCGGGTCCCTACGAGCAGTACTTC.